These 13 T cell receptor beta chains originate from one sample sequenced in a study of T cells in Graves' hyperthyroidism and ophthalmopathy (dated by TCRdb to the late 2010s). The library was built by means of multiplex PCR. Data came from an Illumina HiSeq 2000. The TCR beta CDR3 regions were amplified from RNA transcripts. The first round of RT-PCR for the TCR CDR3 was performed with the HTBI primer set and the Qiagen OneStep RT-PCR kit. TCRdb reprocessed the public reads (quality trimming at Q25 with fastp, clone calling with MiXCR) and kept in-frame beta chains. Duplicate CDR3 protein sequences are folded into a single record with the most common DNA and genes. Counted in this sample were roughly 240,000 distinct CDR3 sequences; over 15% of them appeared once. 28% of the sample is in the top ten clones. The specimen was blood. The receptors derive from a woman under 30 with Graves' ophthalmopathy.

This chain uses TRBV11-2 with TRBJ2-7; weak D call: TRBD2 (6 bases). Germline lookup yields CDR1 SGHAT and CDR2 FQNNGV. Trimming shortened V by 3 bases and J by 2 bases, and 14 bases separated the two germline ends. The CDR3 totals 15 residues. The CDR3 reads CASSLRGGETYEQYF. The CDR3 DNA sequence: TGTGCCAGCAGCTTGAGGGGCGGGGAGACCTACGAGCAGTACTTC.

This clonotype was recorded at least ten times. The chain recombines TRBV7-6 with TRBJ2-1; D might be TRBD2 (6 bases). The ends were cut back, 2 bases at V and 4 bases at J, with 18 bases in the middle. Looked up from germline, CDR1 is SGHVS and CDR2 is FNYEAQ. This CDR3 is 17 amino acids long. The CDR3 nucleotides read TGTGCCAGCAGCTTACAGGCTCTACGGGGGAGATACAATGAGCAGTTCTTC. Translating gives CASSLQALRGRYNEQFF.

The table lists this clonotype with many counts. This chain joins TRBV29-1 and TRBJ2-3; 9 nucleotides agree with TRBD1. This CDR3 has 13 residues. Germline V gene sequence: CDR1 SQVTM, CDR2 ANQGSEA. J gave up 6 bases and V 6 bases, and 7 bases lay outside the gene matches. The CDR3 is CSVPQGAGDTQYF. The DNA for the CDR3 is TGCAGCGTCCCACAGGGGGCAGGGGATACGCAGTATTTT.

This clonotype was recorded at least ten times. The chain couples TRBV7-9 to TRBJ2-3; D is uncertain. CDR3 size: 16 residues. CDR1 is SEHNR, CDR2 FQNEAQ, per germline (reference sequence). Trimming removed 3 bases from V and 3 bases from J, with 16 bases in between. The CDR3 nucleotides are TGTGCCAGCAGCTTTCCCTCAGTGTTCGGGACAGATACGCAGTATTTT. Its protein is CASSFPSVFGTDTQYF.

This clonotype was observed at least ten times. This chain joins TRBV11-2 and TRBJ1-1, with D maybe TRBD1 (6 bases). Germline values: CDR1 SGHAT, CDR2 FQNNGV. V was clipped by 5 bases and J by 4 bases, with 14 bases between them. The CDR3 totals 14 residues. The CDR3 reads CASSRIKGGTEAFF. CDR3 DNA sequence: TGTGCCAGCAGCCGTATAAAGGGGGGCACTGAAGCTTTCTTT.

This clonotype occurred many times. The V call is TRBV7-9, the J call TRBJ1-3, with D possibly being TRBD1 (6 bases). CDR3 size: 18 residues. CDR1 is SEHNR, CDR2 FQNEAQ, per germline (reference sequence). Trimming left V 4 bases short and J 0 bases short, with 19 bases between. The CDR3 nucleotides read TGTGCCAGCAGCTCCTCGGTGTTCGGGGGGCACTCTGGAAACACCATATATTTT. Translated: CASSSSVFGGHSGNTIYF.

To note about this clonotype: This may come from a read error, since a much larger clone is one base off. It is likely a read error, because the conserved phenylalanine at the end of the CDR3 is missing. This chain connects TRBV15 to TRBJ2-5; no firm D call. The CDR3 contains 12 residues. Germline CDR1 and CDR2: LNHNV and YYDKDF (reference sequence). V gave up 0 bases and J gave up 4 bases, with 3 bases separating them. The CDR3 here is CATSRDRETQYL. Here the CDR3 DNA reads TGTGCCACCAGCAGAGATCGAGAGACCCAGTACCTC.

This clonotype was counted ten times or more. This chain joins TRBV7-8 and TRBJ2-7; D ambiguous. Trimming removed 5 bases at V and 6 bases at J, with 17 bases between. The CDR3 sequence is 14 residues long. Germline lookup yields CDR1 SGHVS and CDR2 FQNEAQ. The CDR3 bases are TGTGCCAGCAGCCCCGGAACCCTAAGAGGCGAGCAGTACTTC. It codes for CASSPGTLRGEQYF.

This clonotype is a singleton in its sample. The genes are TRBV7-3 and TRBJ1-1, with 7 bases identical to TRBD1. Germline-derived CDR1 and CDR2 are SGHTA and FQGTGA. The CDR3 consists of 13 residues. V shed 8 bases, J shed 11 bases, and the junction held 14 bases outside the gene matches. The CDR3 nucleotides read TGTGCCAGCCAGACTACTCCAGACAGGGACGCTTTCTTT. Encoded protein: CASQTTPDRDAFF.

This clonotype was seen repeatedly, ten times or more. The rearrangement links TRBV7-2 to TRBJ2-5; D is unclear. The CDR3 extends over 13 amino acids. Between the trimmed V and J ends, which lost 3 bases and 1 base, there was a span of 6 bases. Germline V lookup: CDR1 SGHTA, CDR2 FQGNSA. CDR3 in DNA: TGTGCCAGCAGCTTTCAGACCCAAGAGACCCAGTACTTC. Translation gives CASSFQTQETQYF.

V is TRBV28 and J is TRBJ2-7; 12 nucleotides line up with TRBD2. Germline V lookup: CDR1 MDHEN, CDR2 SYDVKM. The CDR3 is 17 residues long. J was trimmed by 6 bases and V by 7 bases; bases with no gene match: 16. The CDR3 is CASNPTVRTSGTFEQYF. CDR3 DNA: TGTGCCAGCAACCCAACGGTGAGGACTAGCGGGACCTTCGAGCAGTACTTC.

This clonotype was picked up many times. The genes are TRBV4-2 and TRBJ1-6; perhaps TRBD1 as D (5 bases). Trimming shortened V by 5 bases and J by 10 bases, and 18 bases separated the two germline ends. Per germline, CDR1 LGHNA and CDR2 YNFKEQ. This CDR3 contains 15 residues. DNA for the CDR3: TGTGCCAGCAGCATAGGGAGGGGCCAGAGGTCACCCCTCCACTTT. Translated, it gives CASSIGRGQRSPLHF.

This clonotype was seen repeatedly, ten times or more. CDR3 nucleotides: TGTGCCAGCAAACAAGAGACCCAGTACTTC. This gives the protein CASKQETQYF. The chain uses TRBV18 and TRBJ2-5; D remains ambiguous. The germline V and J ends were trimmed by 8 bases and 2 bases, with 3 bases remaining between them. CDR1 and CDR2 from the germline V gene are KGHSH and LQKENI. This CDR3 has 10 residues.